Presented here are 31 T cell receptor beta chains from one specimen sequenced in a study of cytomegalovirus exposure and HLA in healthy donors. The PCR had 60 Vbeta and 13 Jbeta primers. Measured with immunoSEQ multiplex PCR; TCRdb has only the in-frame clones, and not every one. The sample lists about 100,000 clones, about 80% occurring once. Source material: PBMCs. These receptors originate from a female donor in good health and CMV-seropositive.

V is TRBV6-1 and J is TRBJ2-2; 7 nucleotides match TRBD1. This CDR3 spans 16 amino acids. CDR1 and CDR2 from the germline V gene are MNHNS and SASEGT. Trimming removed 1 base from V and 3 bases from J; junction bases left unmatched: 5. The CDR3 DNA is TGTGCCAGCAGTGAAGGAGGGACAGCCCACACCGGGGAGCTGTTTTTT. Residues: CASSEGGTAHTGELFF.

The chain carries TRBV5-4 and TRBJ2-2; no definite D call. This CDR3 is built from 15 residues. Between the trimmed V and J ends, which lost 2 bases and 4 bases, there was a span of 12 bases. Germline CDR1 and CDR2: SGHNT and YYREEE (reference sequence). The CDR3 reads CASSLAGLGTGELFF. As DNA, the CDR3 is TGTGCCAGCAGCTTAGCAGGCTTAGGCACCGGGGAGCTGTTTTTT. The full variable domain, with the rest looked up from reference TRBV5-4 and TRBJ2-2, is ETGVTQSPTHLIKTRGQQVTLRCSSQSGHNTVSWYQQALGQGPQFIFQYYREEENGRGNFPPRFSGLQFPNYSSELNVNALELDDSALYLCASSLAGLGTGELFFGEGSRLTVL.

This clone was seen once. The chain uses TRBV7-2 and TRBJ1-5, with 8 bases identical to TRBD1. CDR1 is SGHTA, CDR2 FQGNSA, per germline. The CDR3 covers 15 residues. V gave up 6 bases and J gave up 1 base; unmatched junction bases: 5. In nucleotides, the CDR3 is TGTGCCAGCAGATTGGACAGGGCGAGCAATCAGCCCCAGCATTTT. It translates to CASRLDRASNQPQHF.

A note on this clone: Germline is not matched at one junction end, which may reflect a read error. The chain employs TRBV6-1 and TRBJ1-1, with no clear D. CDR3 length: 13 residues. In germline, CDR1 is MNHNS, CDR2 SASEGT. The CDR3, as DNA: TGTGCCAGCAGGGAAGGGAGGAACACTGAAGCTTTCTTT. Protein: CASREGRNTEAFF.

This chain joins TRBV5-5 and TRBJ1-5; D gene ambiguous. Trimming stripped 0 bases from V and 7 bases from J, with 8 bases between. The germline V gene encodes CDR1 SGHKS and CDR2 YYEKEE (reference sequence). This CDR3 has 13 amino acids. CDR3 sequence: CASSLAGVQPQHF. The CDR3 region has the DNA TGTGCCAGCAGCTTGGCCGGGGTGCAGCCCCAGCATTTT.

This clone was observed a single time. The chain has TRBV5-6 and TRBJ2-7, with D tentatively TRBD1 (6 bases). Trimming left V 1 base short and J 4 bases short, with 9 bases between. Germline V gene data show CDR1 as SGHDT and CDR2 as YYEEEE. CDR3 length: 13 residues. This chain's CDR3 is CASSLIQGYEQYF. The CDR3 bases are TGTGCCAGCAGCTTGATTCAGGGGTACGAGCAGTACTTC.

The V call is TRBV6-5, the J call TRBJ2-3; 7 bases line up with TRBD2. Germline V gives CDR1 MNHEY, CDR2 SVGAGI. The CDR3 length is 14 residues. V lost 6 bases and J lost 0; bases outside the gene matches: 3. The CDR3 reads CASRAGLSTDTQYF. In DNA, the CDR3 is TGTGCCAGCAGAGCGGGACTCAGCACAGATACGCAGTATTTT.

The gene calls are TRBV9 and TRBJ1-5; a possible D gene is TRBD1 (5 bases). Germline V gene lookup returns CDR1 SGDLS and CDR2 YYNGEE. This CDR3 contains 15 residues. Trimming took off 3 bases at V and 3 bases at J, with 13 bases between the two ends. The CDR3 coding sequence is TGTGCCAGCAGCGAGGATGGCAGGGACAATCAGCCCCAGCATTTT. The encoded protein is CASSEDGRDNQPQHF.

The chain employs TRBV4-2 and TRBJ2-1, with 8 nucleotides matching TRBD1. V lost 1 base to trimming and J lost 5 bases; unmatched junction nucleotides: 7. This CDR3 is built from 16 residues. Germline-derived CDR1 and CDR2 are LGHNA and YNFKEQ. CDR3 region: CASSQGQGAFNNEQFF. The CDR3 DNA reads TGTGCCAGCAGCCAAGGGCAGGGGGCGTTCAACAATGAGCAGTTCTTC.

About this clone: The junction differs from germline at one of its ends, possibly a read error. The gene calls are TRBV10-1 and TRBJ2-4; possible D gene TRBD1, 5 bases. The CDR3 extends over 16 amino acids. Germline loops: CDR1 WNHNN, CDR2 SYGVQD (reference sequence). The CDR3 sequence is CASSKGWVEAKNSQYF. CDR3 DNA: TGCGCCAGCTCGAAGGGGTGGGTTGAGGCCAAAAACAGTCAGTACTTC.

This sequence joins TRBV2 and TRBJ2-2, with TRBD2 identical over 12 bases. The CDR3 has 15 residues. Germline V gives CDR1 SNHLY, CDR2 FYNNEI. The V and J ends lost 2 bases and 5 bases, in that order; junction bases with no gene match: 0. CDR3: CASSELAGGTGELFF. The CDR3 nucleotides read TGTGCCAGCAGTGAACTAGCGGGGGGGACCGGGGAGCTGTTTTTT.

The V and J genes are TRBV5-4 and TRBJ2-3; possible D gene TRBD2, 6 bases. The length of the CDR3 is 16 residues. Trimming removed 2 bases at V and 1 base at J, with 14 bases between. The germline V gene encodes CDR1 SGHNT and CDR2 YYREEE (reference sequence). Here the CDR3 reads CASSLMSGQRTDTQYF. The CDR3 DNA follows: TGTGCCAGCAGCTTAATGAGCGGGCAGCGCACAGATACGCAGTATTTT.

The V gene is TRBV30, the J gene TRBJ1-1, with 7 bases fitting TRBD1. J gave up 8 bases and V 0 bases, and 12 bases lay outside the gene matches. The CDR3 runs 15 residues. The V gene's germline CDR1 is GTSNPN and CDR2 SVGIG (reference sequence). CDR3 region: CAWSVTGTAHLEAFF. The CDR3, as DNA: TGTGCCTGGAGTGTTACCGGGACAGCCCATCTCGAAGCTTTCTTT.

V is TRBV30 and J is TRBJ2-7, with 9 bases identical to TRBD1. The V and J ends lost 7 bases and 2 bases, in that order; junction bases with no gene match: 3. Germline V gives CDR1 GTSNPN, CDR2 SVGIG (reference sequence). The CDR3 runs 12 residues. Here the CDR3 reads CALDRGPYEQYF. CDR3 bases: TGTGCCTTGGACAGGGGCCCCTACGAGCAGTACTTC.

The CDR3 reads CASSEAGGLDEQYF. The DNA of the CDR3 is TGTGCCAGCAGTGAGGCGGGGGGCCTCGACGAGCAGTACTTC. The chain has TRBV25-1 and TRBJ2-5; TRBD2 matches at 8 bases. TRBJ2-7 matches the DNA end more closely, so the J call is doubtful. This CDR3 is built from 14 residues. Germline loops: CDR1 MGHDK, CDR2 SYGVNS.

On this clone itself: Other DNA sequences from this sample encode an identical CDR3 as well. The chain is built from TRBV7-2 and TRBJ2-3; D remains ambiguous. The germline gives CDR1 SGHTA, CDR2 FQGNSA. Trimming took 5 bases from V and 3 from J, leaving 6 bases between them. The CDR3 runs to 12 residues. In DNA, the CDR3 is TGTGCCAGCAGCCCAAATACAGATACGCAGTATTTT. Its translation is CASSPNTDTQYF. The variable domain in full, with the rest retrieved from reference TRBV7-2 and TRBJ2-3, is GAGVSQSPSNKVTEKGKDVELRCDPISGHTALYWYRQSLGQGLEFLIYFQGNSAPDKSGLPSDRFSAERTGGSVSTLTIQRTQQEDSAVYLCASSPNTDTQYFGPGTRLTVL.

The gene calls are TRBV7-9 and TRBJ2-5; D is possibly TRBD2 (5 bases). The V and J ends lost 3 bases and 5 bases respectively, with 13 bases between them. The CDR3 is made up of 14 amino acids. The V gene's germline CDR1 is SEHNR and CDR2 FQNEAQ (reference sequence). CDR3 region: CASSFPPGRETQYF. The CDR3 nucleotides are TGTGCCAGCAGCTTCCCCCCGGGAAGGGAGACCCAGTACTTC.

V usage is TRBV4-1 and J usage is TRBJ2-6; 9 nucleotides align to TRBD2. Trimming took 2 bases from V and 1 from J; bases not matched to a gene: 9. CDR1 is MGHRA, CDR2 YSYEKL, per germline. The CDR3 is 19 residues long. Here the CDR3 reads CASSQYGGRAQSGANVLTF. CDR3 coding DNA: TGCGCCAGCAGCCAATACGGCGGGAGGGCCCAATCTGGGGCCAACGTCCTGACTTTC.

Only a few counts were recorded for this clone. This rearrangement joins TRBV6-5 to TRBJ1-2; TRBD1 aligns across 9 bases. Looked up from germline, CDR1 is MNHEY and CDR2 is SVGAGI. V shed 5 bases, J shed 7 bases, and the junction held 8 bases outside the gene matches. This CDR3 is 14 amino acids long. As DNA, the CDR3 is TGTGCCAGCAGTGAATGGGGACAGGGTAGTGGCTACACCTTC. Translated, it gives CASSEWGQGSGYTF.

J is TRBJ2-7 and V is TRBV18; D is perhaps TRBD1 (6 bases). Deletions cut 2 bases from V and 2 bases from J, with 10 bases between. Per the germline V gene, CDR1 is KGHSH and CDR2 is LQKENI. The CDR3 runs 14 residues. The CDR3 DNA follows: TGTGCCAGCTCACCAAGTACAGGGACCTACGAGCAGTACTTC. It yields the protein CASSPSTGTYEQYF. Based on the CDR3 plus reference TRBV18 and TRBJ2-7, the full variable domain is NAGVMQNPRHLVRRRGQEARLRCSPMKGHSHVYWYRQLPEEGLKFMVYLQKENIIDESGMPKERFSAEFPKEGPSILRIQQVVRGDSAAYFCASSPSTGTYEQYFGPGTRLTVT.

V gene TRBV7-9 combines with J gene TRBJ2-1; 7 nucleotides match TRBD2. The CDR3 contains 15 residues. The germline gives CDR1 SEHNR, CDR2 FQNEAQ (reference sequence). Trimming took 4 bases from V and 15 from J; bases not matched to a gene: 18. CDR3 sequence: CASSSQRDSSDRRFF. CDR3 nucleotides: TGTGCCAGCAGCTCCCAGCGGGATAGCTCCGATCGGCGGTTCTTC.

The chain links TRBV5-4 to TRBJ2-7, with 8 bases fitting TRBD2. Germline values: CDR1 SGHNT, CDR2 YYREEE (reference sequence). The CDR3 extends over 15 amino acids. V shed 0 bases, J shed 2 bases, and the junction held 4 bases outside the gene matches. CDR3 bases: TGTGCCAGCAGCTTGGTAGCGGGATCCCCCTACGAGCAGTACTTC. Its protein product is CASSLVAGSPYEQYF. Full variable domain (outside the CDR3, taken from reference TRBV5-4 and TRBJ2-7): ETGVTQSPTHLIKTRGQQVTLRCSSQSGHNTVSWYQQALGQGPQFIFQYYREEENGRGNFPPRFSGLQFPNYSSELNVNALELDDSALYLCASSLVAGSPYEQYFGPGTRLTVT.

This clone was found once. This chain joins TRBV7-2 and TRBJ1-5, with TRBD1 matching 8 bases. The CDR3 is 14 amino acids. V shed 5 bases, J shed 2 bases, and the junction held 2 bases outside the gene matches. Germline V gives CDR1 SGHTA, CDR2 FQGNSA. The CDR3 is CASSTDRGNQPQHF. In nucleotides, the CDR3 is TGTGCCAGCAGCACGGACAGGGGCAATCAGCCCCAGCATTTT.

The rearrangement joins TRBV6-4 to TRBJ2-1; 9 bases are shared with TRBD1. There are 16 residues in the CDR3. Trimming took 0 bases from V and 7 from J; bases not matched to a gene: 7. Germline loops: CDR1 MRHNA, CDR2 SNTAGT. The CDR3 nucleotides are TGTGCCAGCAGTGACTCACAGGGGGCGATAAGGAATGAGCAGTTCTTC. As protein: CASSDSQGAIRNEQFF.

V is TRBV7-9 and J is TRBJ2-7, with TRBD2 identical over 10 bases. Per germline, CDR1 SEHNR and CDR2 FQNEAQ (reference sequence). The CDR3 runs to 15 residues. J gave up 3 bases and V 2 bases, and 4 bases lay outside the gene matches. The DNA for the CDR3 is TGTGCCAGCAGCTTATCGGTAGCGGGAGGCTACGAGCAGTACTTC. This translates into CASSLSVAGGYEQYF. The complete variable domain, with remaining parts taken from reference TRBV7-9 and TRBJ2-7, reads DTGVSQNPRHKITKRGQNVTFRCDPISEHNRLYWYRQTLGQGPEFLTYFQNEAQLEKSRLLSDRFSAERPKGSFSTLEIQRTEQGDSAMYLCASSLSVAGGYEQYFGPGTRLTVT.

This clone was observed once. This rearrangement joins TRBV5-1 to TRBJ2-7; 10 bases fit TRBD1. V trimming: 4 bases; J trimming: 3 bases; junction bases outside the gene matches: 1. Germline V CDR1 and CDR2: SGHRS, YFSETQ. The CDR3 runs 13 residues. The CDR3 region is CASSRDRGYEQYF. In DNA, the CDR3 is TGCGCCAGCAGCCGGGACAGGGGCTACGAGCAGTACTTC. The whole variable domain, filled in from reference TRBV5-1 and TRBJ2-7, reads KAGVTQTPRYLIKTRGQQVTLSCSPISGHRSVSWYQQTPGQGLQFLFEYFSETQRNKGNFPGRFSGRQFSNSRSEMNVSTLELGDSALYLCASSRDRGYEQYFGPGTRLTVT.

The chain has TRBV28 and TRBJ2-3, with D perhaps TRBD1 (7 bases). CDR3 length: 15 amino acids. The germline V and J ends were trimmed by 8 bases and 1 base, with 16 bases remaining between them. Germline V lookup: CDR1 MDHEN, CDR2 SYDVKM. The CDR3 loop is CASRSEGAGTDTQYF. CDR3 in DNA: TGTGCCAGCCGCTCGGAGGGGGCGGGCACAGATACGCAGTATTTT. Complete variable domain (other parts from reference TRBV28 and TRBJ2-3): DVKVTQSSRYLVKRTGEKVFLECVQDMDHENMFWYRQDPGLGLRLIYFSYDVKMKEKGDIPEGYSVSREKKERFSLILESASTNQTSMYLCASRSEGAGTDTQYFGPGTRLTVL.

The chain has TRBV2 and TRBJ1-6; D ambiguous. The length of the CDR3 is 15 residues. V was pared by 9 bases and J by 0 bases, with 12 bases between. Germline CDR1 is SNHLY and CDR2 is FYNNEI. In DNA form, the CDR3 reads TGTGCCAGTCACTCGGAGAGCTCCTATAATTCACCCCTCCACTTT. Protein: CASHSESSYNSPLHF. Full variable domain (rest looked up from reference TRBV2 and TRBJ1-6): EPEVTQTPSHQVTQMGQEVILRCVPISNHLYFYWYRQILGQKVEFLVSFYNNEISEKSEIFDDQFSVERPDGSNFTLKIRSTKLEDSAMYFCASHSESSYNSPLHFGNGTRLTVT.

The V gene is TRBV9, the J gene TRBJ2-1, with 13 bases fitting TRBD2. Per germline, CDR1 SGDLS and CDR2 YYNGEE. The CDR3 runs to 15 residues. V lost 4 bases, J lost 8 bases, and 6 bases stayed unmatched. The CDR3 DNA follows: TGTGCCAGCAGCCCACTAGCGGGGGGGCCAGATGAGCAGTTCTTC. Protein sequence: CASSPLAGGPDEQFF.

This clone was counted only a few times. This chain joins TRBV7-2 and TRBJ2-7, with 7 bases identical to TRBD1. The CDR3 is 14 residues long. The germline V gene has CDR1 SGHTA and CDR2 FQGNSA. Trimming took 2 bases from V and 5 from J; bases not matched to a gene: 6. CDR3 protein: CASSLMGQWDEQYF. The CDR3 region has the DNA TGTGCCAGCAGCTTAATGGGACAGTGGGACGAGCAGTACTTC.

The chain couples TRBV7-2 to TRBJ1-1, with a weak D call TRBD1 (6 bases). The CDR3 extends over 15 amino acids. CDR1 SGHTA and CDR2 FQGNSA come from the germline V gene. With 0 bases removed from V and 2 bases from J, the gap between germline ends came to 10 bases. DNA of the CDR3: TGTGCCAGCAGCTTAGCGTTGGGGGCTAACACTGAAGCTTTCTTT. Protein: CASSLALGANTEAFF.